These 10 T cell receptor beta chains originate from one sample sequenced in a study of T cell responses to AZD1222 COVID-19 vaccine. Sequenced by immunoSEQ multiplex PCR; TCRdb stores in-frame clones only, minus some. The repertoire has tens of thousands of clones, around 85% of them found once; the top ten carry over 9.5%. The sample in question was peripheral blood, obtained 28 days after the second AZD1222 dose. These receptors originate from an adult who received the AZD1222 COVID-19 vaccine.

This chain links TRBV3-1 (or the pseudogene TRBV3-2) with TRBJ2-5; no definite D call. Trimming shortened V by 8 bases and J by 1 base, and 5 bases separated the two germline ends. Germline CDR1 LGHDT, CDR2 YNNKEL (reference sequence). The CDR3 spans 11 residues. CDR3 sequence (DNA): TGTGCCAGCGGTAGCCAAGAGACCCAGTACTTC. It yields the protein CASGSQETQYF.

This clone has a single count. J is TRBJ1-2 and V is TRBV6-6; D perhaps matches TRBD1 (5 bases). V was trimmed by 2 bases and J by 5 bases, leaving 15 bases between them. CDR1 is MNHNY and CDR2 is SVGAGI in the germline V gene (reference sequence). The CDR3 is 15 residues long. The DNA for the CDR3 is TGTGCCAGCAGTTACCGTGAACAGGTGGTATATGGCTACACCTTC. Its protein is CASSYREQVVYGYTF.

V gene TRBV9 combines with J gene TRBJ2-1; 11 bases map to TRBD1. CDR1 is SGDLS, CDR2 YYNGEE, per germline. The CDR3 consists of 15 residues. Losses at the gene ends were 4 bases for V and 7 bases for J; bases not matched to a gene: 7. The CDR3 loop is CASSLTGTGGNEQFF. The CDR3 coding sequence is TGTGCCAGCAGCTTAACCGGGACAGGGGGTAATGAGCAGTTCTTC.

The chain links TRBV30 to TRBJ2-1; 10 bases fit TRBD2. There are 15 residues in the CDR3. Trimming cost V 1 base and J 3 bases; bases outside gene matches: 3. CDR1 and CDR2 (germline): GTSNPN, SVGIG (reference sequence). In nucleotides, the CDR3 is TGTGCCTGGAGTGCGGGACTAGCGAACTACAATGAGCAGTTCTTC. This gives the protein CAWSAGLANYNEQFF.

The chain is built from TRBV11-2 and TRBJ2-3; D uncertain. Germline V lookup: CDR1 SGHAT, CDR2 FQNNGV. The CDR3 is 14 amino acids. V was cut by 1 base and J by 2 bases, with 7 bases left in between. This CDR3 reads CASSLGQTTDTQYF. Written as DNA, the CDR3 is TGTGCCAGCAGCTTAGGGCAGACCACAGATACGCAGTATTTT.

This clone showed up just a few times. The rearrangement joins TRBV3-1 (or the pseudogene TRBV3-2) to TRBJ1-1, with unresolved D. The CDR3 runs to 11 residues. The V gene's germline CDR1 is LGHDT and CDR2 YNNKEL (reference sequence). Trimming removed 0 bases at V and 10 bases at J, with 6 bases between. This CDR3 is CASSQDRGAFF. Here the CDR3 DNA reads TGTGCCAGCAGCCAAGATCGCGGAGCTTTCTTT.

This chain connects TRBV6-1 to TRBJ2-7; D possibly corresponds to TRBD1 (6 bases). The CDR3 is made up of 12 amino acids. The V and J ends lost 6 bases and 2 bases respectively, with 8 bases between them. Germline V gives CDR1 MNHNS, CDR2 SASEGT. The CDR3 region has the DNA TGTGCCAGCAGACAGGGACCCTACGAGCAGTACTTC. Translating gives CASRQGPYEQYF.

This rearrangement joins TRBV29-1 to TRBJ2-1, with a tentative D call TRBD1 (6 bases). The CDR3 length is 13 residues. The germline V and J ends were trimmed by 3 bases and 3 bases, with 9 bases remaining between them. The germline V gene encodes CDR1 SQVTM and CDR2 ANQGSEA. CDR3 amino acids: CSVEGAVYNEQFF. CDR3 in DNA: TGCAGCGTTGAGGGGGCTGTCTACAATGAGCAGTTCTTC.

V and J are TRBV5-1 and TRBJ2-7; D gene uncertain. CDR1 SGHRS and CDR2 YFSETQ come from the germline V gene. Trimming cost V 0 bases and J 1 base, with 5 bases left between them. The CDR3 has 13 amino acids. The CDR3 DNA is TGCGCCAGCAGCTTGGCGTCTTCCTACGAGCAGTACTTC. Its translation: CASSLASSYEQYF.

CDR3 sequence: CASSQDGVFGETQYF. The CDR3 nucleotides read TGTGCCAGCAGCCAAGACGGGGTATTCGGAGAGACCCAGTACTTC. This chain links TRBV4-2 with TRBJ2-5, with D tentatively TRBD2 (5 bases). Germline V gene lookup returns CDR1 LGHNA and CDR2 YNFKEQ. CDR3 length: 15 amino acids. Trimming removed 0 bases from V and 4 bases from J, with 12 bases in between.